The 32 T cell receptor beta chains below all came from one sample that was sequenced in a study of T cell changes during pregnancy in multiple sclerosis. Some clones are missing from TCRdb's copy, which holds only in-frame ones; the method was immunoSEQ multiplex PCR. Here the sample spans around 35,000 clones, around 90% being singletons. The material was CD4+ T cells from peripheral blood mononuclear cells, obtained after pregnancy. All receptors derive from a female donor with multiple sclerosis, enrolled in a pregnancy study.

This clone is a singleton in its sample. The chain combines TRBV6-1 with TRBJ2-7, with D maybe TRBD2 (6 bases). The CDR3 loop spans 14 amino acids. Germline-derived CDR1 and CDR2 are MNHNS and SASEGT. Trimming cost V 0 bases and J 2 bases, with 8 bases left between them. DNA of the CDR3: TGTGCCAGCAGTGAAGCGGGACTCCCCTACGAGCAGTACTTC. Protein sequence: CASSEAGLPYEQYF.

V and J are TRBV6-5 and TRBJ1-3; D gene uncertain. The V gene's germline CDR1 is MNHEY and CDR2 SVGAGI. Trimming shortened V by 2 bases and J by 1 base, and 12 bases separated the two germline ends. The CDR3 spans 16 residues. DNA for the CDR3: TGTGCCAGCAGTTACCAGAAACCTCCTTCTGGAAACACCATATATTTT. This encodes CASSYQKPPSGNTIYF.

The chain employs TRBV27 and TRBJ2-2; 16 bases are a match to TRBD2. After removal of 8 bases from V and 5 bases from J, the junction contained 17 bases not matched to a gene. This CDR3 region has 20 residues. The germline V gene has CDR1 MNHEY and CDR2 SMNVEV (reference sequence). The CDR3 here is CASLDRGTSGRAIRTGELFF. As DNA, the CDR3 is TGTGCCAGCCTGGACCGAGGGACTAGCGGGAGGGCGATTCGAACCGGGGAGCTGTTTTTT.

This chain joins TRBV11-2 and TRBJ2-7, with 7 bases aligning to TRBD1. V gave up 2 bases and J gave up 3 bases; unmatched junction bases: 4. This CDR3 has 14 residues. Germline V lookup: CDR1 SGHAT, CDR2 FQNNGV. CDR3 amino acids: CASSLPGGFYEQYF. CDR3 nucleotides: TGTGCCAGCAGCTTACCAGGGGGATTCTACGAGCAGTACTTC.

V is TRBV7-9 and J is TRBJ2-1; 7 bases are shared with TRBD1. With V trimmed by 1 base and J by 3 bases, 3 bases remained unmatched. The CDR3 is made up of 15 amino acids. In germline, CDR1 is SEHNR, CDR2 FQNEAQ (reference sequence). This chain's CDR3 is CASSLGTGDYNEQFF. DNA for the CDR3: TGTGCCAGCAGCTTAGGGACAGGAGACTACAATGAGCAGTTCTTC.

The chain is built from TRBV2 and TRBJ1-2, with 7 positions matching TRBD1. The junction had 12 bases not matched to a gene; V was cut back by 6 bases and J by 8 bases. This CDR3 has 14 amino acids. The germline V gene encodes CDR1 SNHLY and CDR2 FYNNEI. The CDR3, as DNA: TGTGCCAGCAGCGGGGACAGCCTCATCGGGGGCTACACCTTC. Protein sequence: CASSGDSLIGGYTF.

This chain links TRBV6-4 with TRBJ1-5, with a weak D call TRBD1 (6 bases). Trimming took 5 bases from V and 7 from J, leaving 15 bases between them. CDR3 length: 14 amino acids. CDR1 and CDR2 (germline): MRHNA, SNTAGT. The chain's CDR3 is CASSRGKRIQPQHF. In DNA, the CDR3 is TGTGCCAGCAGTAGGGGGAAGAGGATCCAGCCCCAGCATTTT.

The chain recombines TRBV2 with TRBJ1-1, with D possibly TRBD1 on 5 matching bases. Deletions cut 3 bases from V and 3 bases from J, with 11 bases between. The length of the CDR3 is 14 residues. Germline CDR1 is SNHLY and CDR2 is FYNNEI. The CDR3 DNA reads TGTGCCAGCAGTGATATGGGGCCAGACACTGAAGCTTTCTTT. It is translated as CASSDMGPDTEAFF. Together with reference TRBV2 and TRBJ1-1, the CDR3 gives the full variable domain: EPEVTQTPSHQVTQMGQEVILRCVPISNHLYFYWYRQILGQKVEFLVSFYNNEISEKSEIFDDQFSVERPDGSNFTLKIRSTKLEDSAMYFCASSDMGPDTEAFFGQGTRLTVV.

The rearrangement joins TRBV7-8 to TRBJ2-7; 11 bases fit TRBD2. Germline values: CDR1 SGHVS, CDR2 FQNEAQ. Trimming took 5 bases from V and 2 from J; bases not matched to a gene: 8. The CDR3 covers 16 residues. CDR3 amino acids: CASSRLGTSGPYEQYF. The CDR3, as DNA: TGTGCCAGCAGCCGGTTAGGGACTAGCGGCCCCTACGAGCAGTACTTC.

J is TRBJ2-1 and V is TRBV9, with 7 bases identical to TRBD2. The CDR3 loop spans 15 amino acids. Losses at the gene ends were 1 base for V and 4 bases for J; bases not matched to a gene: 5. The V gene's germline CDR1 is SGDLS and CDR2 YYNGEE. CDR3 coding DNA: TGTGCCAGCAGCGTAAGCGGGGACTTTTACAATGAGCAGTTCTTC. Encoded protein: CASSVSGDFYNEQFF.

The rearrangement uses TRBV29-1 and TRBJ2-3; a weak D match, TRBD2 (5 bases). The CDR3 has 14 residues. Trimming removed 5 bases from V and 4 bases from J, with 16 bases in between. Germline V gives CDR1 SQVTM, CDR2 ANQGSEA. The CDR3 region is CSVFIRDGADTQYF. In DNA, the CDR3 is TGCAGCGTTTTTATACGGGATGGCGCAGATACGCAGTATTTT.

This clone was seen only once. In DNA form, the CDR3 reads TGTGCCATCAGGGCGGGACAGGGGGCGCGTACTGAAGCTTTCTTT. It translates to CAIRAGQGARTEAFF. The chain recombines TRBV10-3 with TRBJ1-1; 12 bases are a match to TRBD1. Germline V gives CDR1 ENHRY, CDR2 SYGVKD. This CDR3 spans 15 amino acids. J gave up 5 bases and V 6 bases, and 7 bases lay outside the gene matches.

This clone has only a few counts. The rearrangement uses TRBV5-5 and TRBJ2-2, with D perhaps TRBD1 (5 bases). V was cut by 3 bases and J by 0 bases, with 9 bases left in between. The CDR3 spans 15 residues. From germline, CDR1 is SGHKS and CDR2 YYEKEE (reference sequence). CDR3 nucleotide sequence: TGTGCCAGCAGCTCGACAGTAACGAACACCGGGGAGCTGTTTTTT. Translating it yields CASSSTVTNTGELFF.

The chain is built from TRBV27 and TRBJ1-2, with D uncertain. Trimming removed 2 bases at V and 4 bases at J, with 8 bases between. The CDR3 has 13 amino acids. CDR1 and CDR2 (germline): MNHEY, SMNVEV (reference sequence). CDR3 protein: CASSLRGSYGYTF. In DNA form, the CDR3 reads TGTGCCAGCAGTTTACGGGGAAGCTATGGCTACACCTTC.

This sequence joins TRBV10-3 and TRBJ1-6, with a weak D call TRBD1 (6 bases). Germline V gives CDR1 ENHRY, CDR2 SYGVKD. The CDR3 runs to 16 residues. With 3 bases removed from V and 4 bases from J, the gap between germline ends came to 13 bases. The CDR3 coding sequence is TGTGCCATCAGTGAACCTGACGGACAGTATAATTCACCCCTCCACTTT. Its translation: CAISEPDGQYNSPLHF.

This sequence joins TRBV20-1 and TRBJ1-2; D remains ambiguous. The CDR3 extends over 11 amino acids. In germline, CDR1 is DFQATT, CDR2 SNEGSKA (reference sequence). Trimming took off 1 base at V and 7 bases at J, with 7 bases between the two ends. CDR3 bases: TGCAGTGCTAGAGGAGCTGGTGGCTACACCTTC. Its translation is CSARGAGGYTF.

The CDR3, as DNA: TGTGCCAGCAGTTTACCCGGGTGGGGCTACACCTTC. It is translated as CASSLPGWGYTF. The chain is built from TRBV28 and TRBJ1-2; the D is unclear. This CDR3 has 12 amino acids. Trimming stripped 2 bases from V and 8 bases from J, with 9 bases between. Germline V gene lookup returns CDR1 MDHEN and CDR2 SYDVKM.

The J gene is TRBJ2-2, the V gene TRBV7-7; TRBD2 matches 9 bases. J lost 3 bases, V lost 5 bases, and 7 bases had no gene match. CDR1 and CDR2 from the germline V gene are SSHAT and FNYEAQ (reference sequence). This CDR3 contains 16 residues. This CDR3 reads CASSPSGLAYTGELFF. The CDR3 coding sequence is TGTGCCAGCAGCCCGTCGGGACTAGCCTACACCGGGGAGCTGTTTTTT. The complete variable domain, with remaining parts taken from reference TRBV7-7 and TRBJ2-2, reads GAGVSQSPRYKVTKRGQDVTLRCDPISSHATLYWYQQALGQGPEFLTYFNYEAQPDKSGLPSDRFSAERPEGSISTLTIQRTEQRDSAMYRCASSPSGLAYTGELFFGEGSRLTVL.

V usage is TRBV9 and J usage is TRBJ2-1; maybe TRBD1 (5 bases). The CDR3 totals 16 residues. Germline-derived CDR1 and CDR2 are SGDLS and YYNGEE. Trimming took off 2 bases at V and 0 bases at J, with 12 bases between the two ends. Here the CDR3 reads CASSVSPRGSYNEQFF. The CDR3 DNA follows: TGTGCCAGCAGCGTCTCCCCAAGGGGCTCCTACAATGAGCAGTTCTTC.

The gene calls are TRBV19 and TRBJ1-5; TRBD1 agrees at 11 bases. The germline V gene encodes CDR1 LNHDA and CDR2 SQIVND (reference sequence). The CDR3 covers 16 residues. V lost 5 bases to trimming and J lost 3 bases; unmatched junction nucleotides: 6. The CDR3 spells CASSGDRGRLNQPQHF. The CDR3 DNA reads as TGTGCCAGTAGTGGGGACAGGGGGAGACTCAATCAGCCCCAGCATTTT. Combining the CDR3 with reference TRBV19 and TRBJ1-5 gives the whole variable domain DGGITQSPKYLFRKEGQNVTLSCEQNLNHDAMYWYRQDPGQGLRLIYYSQIVNDFQKGDIAEGYSVSREKKESFPLTVTSAQKNPTAFYLCASSGDRGRLNQPQHFGDGTRLSIL.

The CDR3, as DNA: TGCGCCAGCAGCCTAACGGACAGGGACACGTATGGCTACACCTTC. Its translation: CASSLTDRDTYGYTF. V is TRBV4-3 and J is TRBJ1-2, with TRBD1 identical over 8 bases. Unmatched junction bases numbered 9, after V lost 4 bases and J lost 5 bases. This CDR3 has 15 amino acids. Germline V lookup: CDR1 LGHNA, CDR2 YSLEER.

This clone was detected only once. The chain recombines TRBV29-1 with TRBJ2-3; 7 bases map to TRBD1. The germline gives CDR1 SQVTM, CDR2 ANQGSEA. The V and J ends lost 4 bases and 6 bases, in that order; junction bases with no gene match: 10. CDR3 length: 14 amino acids. The CDR3 reads CSVGQGRGSDTQYF. The CDR3 DNA is TGCAGCGTTGGTCAGGGCAGGGGGTCTGATACGCAGTATTTT.

A remark on this clone: The germline gene is not matched at one end of the junction; a read error may be the cause. The chain is built from TRBV7-2 and TRBJ2-1; 7 bases are shared with TRBD1. From germline, CDR1 is SGHTA and CDR2 FQGNSA. The CDR3 spans 16 residues. This chain's CDR3 is CASGFPPGTVPFEQFF. CDR3 DNA sequence: TGTGCCAGCGGCTTCCCTCCCGGGACAGTGCCGTTTGAGCAGTTCTTC.

V gene TRBV5-1 combines with J gene TRBJ1-4; the D gene is possibly TRBD1 (6 bases). Germline-derived CDR1 and CDR2 are SGHRS and YFSETQ. V was pared by 0 bases and J by 2 bases, with 17 bases between. This CDR3 contains 18 residues. CDR3 sequence (DNA): TGCGCCAGCAGCTTGGTTAGGGCGGCAGGGGCTACTAATGAAAAACTGTTTTTT. It specifies CASSLVRAAGATNEKLFF.

This sequence joins TRBV6-5 and TRBJ1-5; 7 bases agree with TRBD1. Germline loops: CDR1 MNHEY, CDR2 SVGAGI. The J segment lost 5 bases and the V segment lost 5 bases, leaving 3 bases of the junction unmatched. The CDR3 loop spans 13 amino acids. The CDR3 DNA follows: TGTGCCAGCAGTATTACAGGGGATCAGCCCCAGCATTTT. Protein sequence: CASSITGDQPQHF.

The chain has TRBV11-2 and TRBJ1-2; tentative D call: TRBD1 (6 bases). The V end lost 5 bases, the J end lost 4 bases, and 14 bases lay between the germline ends. Germline-derived CDR1 and CDR2 are SGHAT and FQNNGV. The CDR3 spans 14 residues. The CDR3 protein is CASSPQTGFYGYTF. The CDR3 DNA follows: TGTGCCAGCAGCCCCCAGACAGGTTTCTATGGCTACACCTTC.

CDR3: CASSEPAGYTF. The CDR3 region has the DNA TGTGCCAGCAGTGAGCCTGCGGGCTACACCTTC. The chain carries TRBV2 and TRBJ1-2; no firm D call. Trimming took 3 bases from V and 8 from J, leaving 7 bases between them. The germline V gene has CDR1 SNHLY and CDR2 FYNNEI. This CDR3 region has 11 residues.

The chain has TRBV18 and TRBJ2-2; TRBD2 matches 12 bases. From germline, CDR1 is KGHSH and CDR2 LQKENI. V lost 6 bases and J lost 0; bases outside the gene matches: 8. This CDR3 comprises 18 residues. The CDR3 reads CASSRGLAGLANTGELFF. The CDR3 DNA is TGTGCCAGCTCGAGGGGACTAGCGGGCCTCGCGAACACCGGGGAGCTGTTTTTT.

The chain combines TRBV7-2 with TRBJ1-1; D not certain. CDR3 length: 15 amino acids. CDR1 SGHTA and CDR2 FQGNSA come from the germline V gene. Between the trimmed V and J ends, which lost 4 bases and 0 bases, there was a span of 12 bases. The CDR3 spells CASSSYRPMNTEAFF. CDR3 coding DNA: TGTGCCAGCAGCTCGTACAGACCTATGAACACTGAAGCTTTCTTT.

This rearrangement joins TRBV11-2 to TRBJ2-5, with 7 bases that match TRBD1. CDR3 length: 14 residues. V dropped 5 bases and J dropped 7; count of bases not matched to a gene: 10. Per the germline V gene, CDR1 is SGHAT and CDR2 is FQNNGV. DNA for the CDR3: TGTGCCAGCAGCCCACGACAGGGAAGGTCGACCCAGTACTTC. Amino acid sequence: CASSPRQGRSTQYF. Using reference TRBV11-2 and TRBJ2-5 for the parts outside the CDR3, the full variable domain is EAGVAQSPRYKIIEKRQSVAFWCNPISGHATLYWYQQILGQGPKLLIQFQNNGVVDDSQLPKDRFSAERLKGVDSTLKIQPAKLEDSAVYLCASSPRQGRSTQYFGPGTRLLVL.

In its sample, this clone was seen once. CDR3 residues: CASRKTSRRLAGKGNYNEQFF. Written as DNA, the CDR3 is TGTGCCAGCAGAAAAACCTCTAGGCGACTAGCGGGAAAGGGAAATTACAATGAGCAGTTCTTC. V gene TRBV21-1 combines with J gene TRBJ2-1; the table's D call, TRBD2, was not checked against the DNA. TRBV21-1 is an annotated pseudogene. This CDR3 contains 21 residues.

The chain carries TRBV5-4 and TRBJ2-7; weak D call: TRBD1 (6 bases). The CDR3 runs to 14 residues. The V end was cut by 0 bases, the J end by 4 bases, with 11 bases between. Looked up from germline, CDR1 is SGHNT and CDR2 is YYREEE (reference sequence). The CDR3 region is CASSLEQGKYEQYF. CDR3 bases: TGTGCCAGCAGCTTGGAACAGGGAAAATACGAGCAGTACTTC.